These T cell receptor beta chains were read from a single sample in a study of OX40 agonist ivuxolimab in advanced cancers. TCRdb's copy holds only in-frame clones and misses some; the assay was immunoSEQ multiplex PCR. The sample yields approximately 37,000 clones, around nine tenths seen once. The sample was CD4+ or CD8+ T cells sorted from blood, taken in a trial of the OX40 agonist ivuxolimab. These receptors all stem from an adult with an advanced solid tumor such as melanoma, head and neck, liver or kidney cancer. Each CDR3 is given with its conserved first and last residue. The D gene is left open where the match is weak. Size values are once, few and many counts, or a class for expanded clones, and some rows have none.

J gene: TRBJ1-1; clone size: NA; D gene: NA; V gene: TRBV5-1; CDR3 protein: CASSGRTDLNTEAFF; CDR3 DNA: TGCGCCAGCAGCGGAAGGACGGATCTAAACACTGAAGCTTTCTTT
J gene: TRBJ1-4; clone size: NA; D gene: NA; V gene: TRBV5-4; CDR3 protein: CASSPGFGNEKLFF; CDR3 DNA: TGTGCCAGCAGCCCAGGGTTTGGTAATGAAAAACTGTTTTTT
J gene: TRBJ2-3; clone size: once; D gene: NA; V gene: TRBV15; CDR3 protein: CATSRSLVAPVFSDTQYF; CDR3 DNA: TGTGCCACCAGCAGGTCCCTCGTGGCACCCGTCTTCTCCGATACGCAGTATTTT
J gene: TRBJ2-3; clone size: NA; D gene: TRBD2; V gene: TRBV7-7; CDR3 protein: CASSLAEGGSGDTQYF; CDR3 DNA: TGTGCTAGCAGCTTAGCGGAAGGCGGGAGTGGAGATACGCAGTATTTT
J gene: TRBJ2-7; clone size: few; D gene: NA; V gene: TRBV30; CDR3 protein: CAWSALSPGQYF; CDR3 DNA: TGTGCCTGGAGTGCCCTGAGTCCCGGGCAGTACTTC
J gene: TRBJ1-4; clone size: NA; D gene: NA; V gene: TRBV7-9; CDR3 protein: CALGAEKLFF; CDR3 DNA: TGTGCCTTGGGGGCTGAAAAACTGTTTTTT
J gene: TRBJ2-7; clone size: NA; D gene: NA; V gene: TRBV4-1; CDR3 protein: CASSQDRSYEQYF; CDR3 DNA: TGCGCCAGCAGCCAAGACAGATCCTACGAGCAGTACTTC
J gene: TRBJ2-3; clone size: few; D gene: NA; V gene: TRBV5-1; CDR3 protein: CASSLAATDTQYF; CDR3 DNA: TGCGCCAGCAGCTTAGCGGCCACAGATACGCAGTATTTT
J gene: TRBJ2-7; clone size: NA; D gene: NA; V gene: TRBV7-9; CDR3 protein: CASSLRQEPYEQYF; CDR3 DNA: TGTGCCAGCAGCTTAAGACAGGAGCCCTACGAGCAGTACTTC
J gene: TRBJ2-6; clone size: NA; D gene: NA; V gene: TRBV29-1; CDR3 protein: CSAVSGAGANVLTF; CDR3 DNA: TGCAGCGCCGTGTCTGGGGCTGGGGCCAACGTCCTGACTTTC
J gene: TRBJ2-1; clone size: NA; D gene: NA; V gene: TRBV11-2; CDR3 protein: CASSQGNEQFF; CDR3 DNA: TGTGCCAGCAGCCAGGGGAATGAGCAGTTCTTC
J gene: TRBJ2-3; clone size: medium-sized; D gene: TRBD2; V gene: TRBV7-9; CDR3 protein: CASSRLAEDTDTQYF; CDR3 DNA: TGTGCCAGCAGTAGACTAGCGGAAGACACAGATACGCAGTATTTT
J gene: TRBJ1-4; clone size: once; D gene: NA; V gene: TRBV19; CDR3 protein: CAAGTREKLFF; CDR3 DNA: TGTGCCGCCGGGACAAGGGAAAAACTGTTTTTT
J gene: TRBJ1-4; clone size: once; D gene: TRBD1; V gene: TRBV5-6; CDR3 protein: CASSLEDRVSPNEKLFF; CDR3 DNA: TGTGCCAGCAGCTTGGAGGACAGGGTTTCCCCTAATGAAAAACTGTTTTTT
J gene: TRBJ2-7; clone size: once; D gene: NA; V gene: TRBV19; CDR3 protein: CASSADRGASYEQYF; CDR3 DNA: TGTGCCAGTAGTGCCGACCGAGGGGCGTCCTACGAGCAGTACTTC
J gene: TRBJ2-3; clone size: NA; D gene: NA; V gene: TRBV11-2; CDR3 protein: CASSLGPLGDPTDTQYF; CDR3 DNA: TGTGCCAGCAGCTTAGGCCCCCTAGGGGACCCCACAGATACGCAGTATTTT
J gene: TRBJ2-7; clone size: NA; D gene: TRBD1; V gene: TRBV7-3; CDR3 protein: CASSFGQGAEQYF; CDR3 DNA: TGTGCCAGCAGCTTCGGACAGGGGGCCGAGCAGTACTTC
J gene: TRBJ2-1; clone size: NA; D gene: NA; V gene: TRBV4-1; CDR3 protein: CASGTANYNEQFF; CDR3 DNA: TGCGCCAGCGGGACTGCAAATTACAATGAGCAGTTCTTC
J gene: TRBJ2-1; clone size: NA; D gene: TRBD1; V gene: TRBV5-6; CDR3 protein: CASSLANWGQSNEQFF; CDR3 DNA: TGTGCCAGCAGCTTGGCCAACTGGGGACAGAGCAATGAGCAGTTCTTC
J gene: TRBJ2-5; clone size: NA; D gene: TRBD2; V gene: TRBV5-4; CDR3 protein: CASSKEGLAGETQYF; CDR3 DNA: TGTGCCAGCAGCAAAGAGGGACTAGCGGGAGAGACCCAGTACTTC
J gene: TRBJ1-2; clone size: NA; D gene: TRBD1; V gene: TRBV7-9; CDR3 protein: CASSTTPTGGNYGYTF; CDR3 DNA: TGTGCCAGCAGCACTACCCCGACAGGGGGGAACTATGGCTACACCTTC
J gene: TRBJ1-5; clone size: NA; D gene: NA; V gene: TRBV9; CDR3 protein: CASSGWDSNQPQHF; CDR3 DNA: TGTGCCAGCAGCGGGTGGGATAGCAATCAGCCCCAGCATTTT
J gene: TRBJ1-2; clone size: NA; D gene: NA; V gene: TRBV19; CDR3 protein: CASSIARNYGYTF; CDR3 DNA: TGTGCCAGTAGTATCGCCAGAAACTATGGCTACACCTTC
J gene: TRBJ2-2; clone size: NA; D gene: TRBD2; V gene: TRBV7-9; CDR3 protein: CASSPSGTSGSVDTGELFF; CDR3 DNA: TGTGCCAGCAGCCCATCCGGGACTAGCGGGAGTGTGGACACCGGGGAGCTGTTTTTT
J gene: TRBJ2-7; clone size: NA; D gene: TRBD1; V gene: TRBV11-2; CDR3 protein: CASSFRGPSYEQYF; CDR3 DNA: TGTGCCAGCAGCTTCAGGGGGCCATCCTACGAGCAGTACTTC
J gene: TRBJ1-1; clone size: NA; D gene: NA; V gene: TRBV20-1; CDR3 protein: CSAKVGDEAFF; CDR3 DNA: TGCAGTGCCAAGGTAGGGGATGAAGCTTTCTTT
J gene: TRBJ1-1; clone size: NA; D gene: NA; V gene: TRBV7-9; CDR3 protein: CASSLVAGMNTEAFF; CDR3 DNA: TGTGCCAGCAGCTTAGTAGCGGGGATGAACACTGAAGCTTTCTTT
J gene: TRBJ2-1; clone size: NA; D gene: TRBD1; V gene: TRBV5-4; CDR3 protein: CASSLGQGAIIIHNEQFF; CDR3 DNA: TGTGCCAGCAGCCTGGGACAGGGGGCGATTATAATCCACAATGAGCAGTTCTTC
J gene: TRBJ1-1; clone size: NA; D gene: TRBD1; V gene: TRBV6-1; CDR3 protein: CASSGAGGNTEAFF; CDR3 DNA: TGTGCCAGCAGTGGGGCAGGGGGGAACACTGAAGCTTTCTTT
J gene: TRBJ2-1; clone size: NA; D gene: NA; V gene: TRBV7-2; CDR3 protein: CASSETPVVQFF; CDR3 DNA: TGTGCCAGCAGCGAGACCCCCGTCGTGCAGTTCTTC
J gene: TRBJ2-3; clone size: NA; D gene: NA; V gene: TRBV19; CDR3 protein: CASSFRSLDTQYF; CDR3 DNA: TGTGCCAGTAGTTTTAGGTCATTAGATACGCAGTATTTT
J gene: TRBJ2-2; clone size: NA; D gene: NA; V gene: TRBV9; CDR3 protein: CASSSRSRAADTGELFF; CDR3 DNA: TGTGCCAGCAGCTCGCGGAGTCGAGCGGCAGACACCGGGGAGCTGTTTTTT
J gene: TRBJ2-3; clone size: NA; D gene: TRBD1; V gene: TRBV15; CDR3 protein: CATQFGTGADTQYF; CDR3 DNA: TGTGCCACTCAGTTCGGGACAGGGGCAGATACGCAGTATTTT
J gene: TRBJ2-1; clone size: once; D gene: TRBD1; V gene: TRBV6-1; CDR3 protein: CASSEPGTGINNEQFF; CDR3 DNA: TGTGCCAGCAGTGAACCCGGGACAGGTATTAACAATGAGCAGTTCTTC
J gene: TRBJ2-7; clone size: NA; D gene: NA; V gene: TRBV11-3; CDR3 protein: CASSFKGGPYSYEQYF; CDR3 DNA: TGTGCCAGCAGCTTCAAGGGGGGGCCTTACTCCTACGAGCAGTACTTC
J gene: TRBJ2-2; clone size: NA; D gene: NA; V gene: TRBV5-1; CDR3 protein: CASSTNTGELFF; CDR3 DNA: TGCGCCAGCAGCACGAACACCGGGGAGCTGTTTTTT
J gene: TRBJ2-3; clone size: NA; D gene: NA; V gene: TRBV7-8; CDR3 protein: CASSFGTAGSTDTQYF; CDR3 DNA: TGTGCCAGCAGCTTTGGGACAGCGGGTAGCACAGATACGCAGTATTTT
J gene: TRBJ2-2; clone size: NA; D gene: NA; V gene: TRBV19; CDR3 protein: CASSQGLGELFF; CDR3 DNA: TGTGCCAGTTCACAGGGCCTCGGGGAGCTGTTTTTT
J gene: TRBJ1-2; clone size: once; D gene: NA; V gene: TRBV4-1; CDR3 protein: CASSHEPRTARFDGYTF; CDR3 DNA: TGCGCCAGCAGCCATGAACCAAGGACAGCCCGGTTCGATGGCTACACCTTC
J gene: TRBJ2-7; clone size: once; D gene: NA; V gene: TRBV7-9; CDR3 protein: CASSLRGILYEQYF; CDR3 DNA: TGTGCCAGCAGCCTCAGGGGAATTCTCTACGAGCAGTACTTC
J gene: TRBJ2-7; clone size: NA; D gene: TRBD1; V gene: TRBV5-5; CDR3 protein: CASSLGDRGPYEQYF; CDR3 DNA: TGTGCCAGCAGCTTGGGGGACAGGGGACCCTACGAGCAGTACTTC
J gene: TRBJ2-7; clone size: few; D gene: NA; V gene: TRBV4-1; CDR3 protein: CASSQDRGATYEQYF; CDR3 DNA: TGTGCCAGCAGCCAAGATAGGGGGGCCACCTACGAGCAGTACTTC
J gene: TRBJ2-2; clone size: NA; D gene: NA; V gene: TRBV15; CDR3 protein: CATSRDGQYTGELFF; CDR3 DNA: TGTGCCACCAGCAGAGATGGACAGTACACCGGGGAGCTGTTTTTT
J gene: TRBJ1-1; clone size: NA; D gene: NA; V gene: TRBV5-1; CDR3 protein: CASTGGNTEAFF; CDR3 DNA: TGCGCCAGCACCGGCGGAAACACTGAAGCTTTCTTT
J gene: TRBJ2-1; clone size: NA; D gene: NA; V gene: TRBV29-1; CDR3 protein: CSVDGRYNEQFF; CDR3 DNA: TGCAGCGTTGACGGCAGATACAATGAGCAGTTCTTC
J gene: TRBJ1-3; clone size: NA; D gene: NA; V gene: TRBV6-1; CDR3 protein: CASSEYRGPGDDSGNTIYF; CDR3 DNA: TGTGCCAGCAGTGAGTATCGGGGCCCAGGGGATGATTCTGGAAACACCATATATTTT
J gene: TRBJ1-2; clone size: NA; D gene: NA; V gene: TRBV30; CDR3 protein: CAWRIPGNGYTF; CDR3 DNA: TGTGCCTGGAGGATCCCAGGCAATGGCTACACCTTC
J gene: TRBJ2-7; clone size: NA; D gene: NA; V gene: TRBV14; CDR3 protein: CASSQGYEQYF; CDR3 DNA: TGTGCCAGCAGCCAAGGGTACGAGCAGTACTTC
J gene: TRBJ2-7; clone size: NA; D gene: TRBD1; V gene: TRBV4-1; CDR3 protein: CASSQEETGSSEQYF; CDR3 DNA: TGCGCCAGCAGCCAAGAGGAGACAGGGTCGTCCGAGCAGTACTTC
J gene: TRBJ2-7; clone size: NA; D gene: NA; V gene: TRBV27; CDR3 protein: CASYRSSYEQYF; CDR3 DNA: TGTGCCAGCTACCGGAGCAGCTACGAGCAGTACTTC